This paragraph covers one T cell receptor (beta chain) sequence. The source of the sample is a study of blood T cells in healthy people across ages. A sample-barcoded 5' primer and a J-beta primer mix were used in a second PCR of roughly 7 to 11 cycles. MiXCR, run by TCRdb on the 5' RACE reads, gives a single entry per CDR3 protein. The table lists over a million distinct CDR3 sequences, 42% of them singletons. This sequence was found in a young woman in good health. The source material was blood.

CDR3 in DNA: TGCAGTGCTAGAGAAGGGACCCCTGACAATGAGCAGTTCTTC. This sequence encodes CSAREGTPDNEQFF. The rearrangement uses TRBV20-1 and TRBJ2-1; D assignment may be TRBD1 or TRBD2 (5 bases each). Deletions cut 0 bases from V and 5 bases from J, with 11 bases between. The CDR3 sequence is 14 residues long. Germline V gene sequence: CDR1 DFQATT, CDR2 SNEGSKA (reference sequence).